Below, one T cell receptor beta chain is given with its context. Its antigen is unknown. Here immunoSEQ multiplex PCR was the method, and the copy in TCRdb shows in-frame clones only, minus some. Among a few hundred thousand clones listed, roughly 89% were seen once. This CDR3 has 12 residues. Germline CDR1 is MNHEY and CDR2 is SVGEGT. V shed 5 bases and J shed 10 bases, with 14 bases lying between them. Noted treatment: roughly 18 received Ad26.COV2.S at low or high dose, single or two shots; 5 received placebo; per-sample allocation not given. At day 63 after the first vaccine or placebo injection, samples were drawn. The sample comes from a study of Ad26.COV2.S vaccination and SARS-CoV-2 variants. As for the study in general: Doses of Ad26.COV2.S were injected into muscle once or twice, 56 days apart. Study-level points and caveats: Overall T cell responses may have been underestimated by the analyses of TCR breadth and depth.

Sequencing used peripheral blood, obtained in a trial of Ad26.COV2.S vaccine versus placebo. This sequence joins TRBV6-2 or TRBV6-3 and TRBJ1-2; perhaps TRBD1 as D (5 bases). The TCR was taken from a person between 18 and 60 years old who received the Ad26.COV2.S COVID-19 vaccine or a placebo. CDR3 bases: TGTGCCAGCAGTGCCCCGGCGGGGGACTACACCTTC. It translates to CASSAPAGDYTF.